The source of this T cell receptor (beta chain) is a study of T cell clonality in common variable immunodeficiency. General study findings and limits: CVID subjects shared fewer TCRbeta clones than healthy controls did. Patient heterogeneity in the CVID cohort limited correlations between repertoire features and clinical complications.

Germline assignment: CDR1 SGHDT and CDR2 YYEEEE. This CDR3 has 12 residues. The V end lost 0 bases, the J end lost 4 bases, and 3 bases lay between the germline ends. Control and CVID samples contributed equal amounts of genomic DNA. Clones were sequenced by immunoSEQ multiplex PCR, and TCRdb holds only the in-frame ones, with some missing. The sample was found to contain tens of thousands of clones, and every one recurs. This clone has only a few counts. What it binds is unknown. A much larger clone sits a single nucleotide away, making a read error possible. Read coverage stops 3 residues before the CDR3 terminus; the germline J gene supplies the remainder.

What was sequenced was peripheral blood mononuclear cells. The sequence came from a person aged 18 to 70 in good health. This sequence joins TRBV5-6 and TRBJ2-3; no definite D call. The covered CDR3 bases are TGTGCCAGCAGCTTGGAGGCAGATACG. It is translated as CASSLEADT. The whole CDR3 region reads CASSLEADTQYF. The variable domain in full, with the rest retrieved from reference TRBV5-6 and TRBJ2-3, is DAGVTQSPTHLIKTRGQQVTLRCSPKSGHDTVSWYQQALGQGPQFIFQYYEEEERQRGNFPDRFSGHQFPNYSSELNVNALLLGDSALYLCASSLEADTQYFGPGTRLTVL.